The T cell receptor beta chain described here comes from a study of shared clonotypes between healthy human individuals. Study background: Researchers assigned three CD4 naive, three CD4 memory, two CD8 naive and one CD8 memory plate to each donor.

Germline CDR1 is SGHAT and CDR2 is FQNNGV. CDR3 length: 16 residues. Trimming cost V 0 bases and J 0 bases; bases outside gene matches: 4. This clone was seen a few times. The sample carries other DNA sequences with the same CDR3. The assay used deep level. In the authors' workflow: Junction-only immunoSEQ sequences carried no quality scores, so filtering differed. TCRdb's copy holds only in-frame clones and misses some; the assay was immunoSEQ multiplex PCR. The V and J calls and clone size were taken over from that table, and D and trimming were inferred from the DNA. The data show around 2.1 million clones, about 94% seen once. The split of CD4+ cells yielded CD45RA+ naive and CD45RA-negative memory subsets.

The TCR comes from a young man in good health. The chain uses TRBV11-2 and TRBJ2-7, with 8 bases matching TRBD2. Material: naive CD4+ T cells sorted from blood. This sample's subset: CD45RA+ positively selected. CDR3 DNA sequence: TGTGCCAGCAGCTTAGATCCCAGCGGGAGCTCCTACGAGCAGTACTTC. This gives the protein CASSLDPSGSSYEQYF.